The rows below give T cell receptor beta chains drawn from one sample of a study of T cells expressing NK-cell markers. TCRdb reprocessed the 5' RACE reads and stores each CDR3 protein as one record, lacking DNA. Its clone listing holds around 700 distinct CDR3 sequences. The material sequenced was blood T cells: a sorted CD56 or NKG2C T cell subset, CD4+ or CD8+ T cells, or bulk PBMC T cells (not recorded which). The receptors here all came from a woman between 18 and 75 years old in good health. Both conserved end residues are part of each CDR3. The order of the fields is clone size, J gene, V gene, CDR3 protein. Expanded clones are given a class, and other clones once, few, many or no size at all.

clone_size: medium-sized
j_call: TRBJ1-6
v_call: TRBV21-1
cdr3_aa: CASSKARDDSPLHF

clone_size: -
j_call: TRBJ2-1
v_call: TRBV6-2/TRBV6-3
cdr3_aa: CASSSTSEYNEQFF

clone_size: large
j_call: TRBJ2-1
v_call: TRBV4-3
cdr3_aa: CASSQDFGDYNEQFF

clone_size: large
j_call: TRBJ1-1
v_call: TRBV4-3
cdr3_aa: CASSQEAESEAFF

clone_size: -
j_call: TRBJ2-1
v_call: TRBV6-1
cdr3_aa: CASSELAGNNEQFF

clone_size: large
j_call: TRBJ2-1
v_call: TRBV24-1
cdr3_aa: CATSVGDSYNEQFF

clone_size: large
j_call: TRBJ1-1
v_call: TRBV6-2/TRBV6-3
cdr3_aa: CASSYRDNTEAFF

clone_size: -
j_call: TRBJ2-1
v_call: TRBV29-1
cdr3_aa: CSVRDRESDEQFF

clone_size: -
j_call: TRBJ2-3
v_call: TRBV3-1
cdr3_aa: CASSRQGTGSDTQYF

clone_size: medium-sized
j_call: TRBJ1-4
v_call: TRBV6-5
cdr3_aa: CASSYGATNEKLFF

clone_size: medium-sized
j_call: TRBJ1-1
v_call: TRBV23-1
cdr3_aa: CASSQSRGGPMNTEAFF

clone_size: -
j_call: TRBJ2-3
v_call: TRBV6-4
cdr3_aa: CASSDSTSGGDTQYF

clone_size: medium-sized
j_call: TRBJ2-5
v_call: TRBV4-3
cdr3_aa: CASSQSGTGGWETQYF

clone_size: medium-sized
j_call: TRBJ2-4
v_call: TRBV4-2
cdr3_aa: CASSQETSGARIQYF

clone_size: large
j_call: TRBJ2-1
v_call: TRBV6-2/TRBV6-3
cdr3_aa: CASSYTETLLAGENNEQFF

clone_size: -
j_call: TRBJ2-7
v_call: TRBV6-2/TRBV6-3
cdr3_aa: CASRPTPDSHEQYF

clone_size: large
j_call: TRBJ2-2
v_call: TRBV3-1
cdr3_aa: CASSLLSGSGELFF

clone_size: large
j_call: TRBJ2-2
v_call: TRBV4-2
cdr3_aa: CASSQVQGLETGELFF

clone_size: medium-sized
j_call: TRBJ2-7
v_call: TRBV7-2
cdr3_aa: CASSLLADSSYEQYF

clone_size: -
j_call: TRBJ2-1
v_call: TRBV28
cdr3_aa: CASSLVPLATTYNEQFF

clone_size: -
j_call: TRBJ2-5
v_call: TRBV20-1
cdr3_aa: CSARGTSGQETQYF

clone_size: -
j_call: TRBJ2-1
v_call: TRBV20-1
cdr3_aa: CSARDPLAGDNEQFF

clone_size: large
j_call: TRBJ2-6
v_call: TRBV6-4
cdr3_aa: CASSERAGANVLTF

clone_size: large
j_call: TRBJ2-3
v_call: TRBV20-1
cdr3_aa: CSAPTGERYTQYF

clone_size: medium-sized
j_call: TRBJ2-7
v_call: TRBV4-3
cdr3_aa: CASSQEGQSPYEQYF

clone_size: medium-sized
j_call: TRBJ2-7
v_call: TRBV4-3
cdr3_aa: CASSQSFPGESYEQYF

clone_size: medium-sized
j_call: TRBJ2-1
v_call: TRBV19
cdr3_aa: CASSIELAGGPHEQFF

clone_size: medium-sized
j_call: TRBJ2-1
v_call: TRBV20-1
cdr3_aa: CSASTSGGADEQFF

clone_size: -
j_call: TRBJ2-7
v_call: TRBV4-2
cdr3_aa: CASSRQLLYPQGRKTVYEWQYF

clone_size: medium-sized
j_call: TRBJ1-3
v_call: TRBV20-1
cdr3_aa: CSAWDRASDSGNTIYF

clone_size: medium-sized
j_call: TRBJ2-3
v_call: TRBV6-2/TRBV6-3
cdr3_aa: CASSSSEGDTQYF

clone_size: medium-sized
j_call: TRBJ1-6
v_call: TRBV30
cdr3_aa: CAWSVGGRENSPLHF

clone_size: medium-sized
j_call: TRBJ2-1
v_call: TRBV6-4
cdr3_aa: CASSGSSGGDRYEQFF

clone_size: large
j_call: TRBJ2-7
v_call: TRBV20-1
cdr3_aa: CSASRGEGDVYEQYF

clone_size: medium-sized
j_call: TRBJ1-1
v_call: TRBV20-1
cdr3_aa: CSAGQGDTEAFF

clone_size: medium-sized
j_call: TRBJ2-3
v_call: TRBV6-2/TRBV6-3
cdr3_aa: CASSSSQEADTQYF

clone_size: large
j_call: TRBJ1-6
v_call: TRBV4-1
cdr3_aa: CASSQGGDASPLHF

clone_size: large
j_call: TRBJ2-4
v_call: TRBV7-8
cdr3_aa: CASSLGLAGPSFGKNIQYF

clone_size: large
j_call: TRBJ2-1
v_call: TRBV5-1
cdr3_aa: CASSELPGGEQFF

clone_size: large
j_call: TRBJ2-3
v_call: TRBV15
cdr3_aa: CATSREQGQGSTDTQYF

clone_size: medium-sized
j_call: TRBJ2-1
v_call: TRBV27
cdr3_aa: CASRLGTAAFF

clone_size: large
j_call: TRBJ2-3
v_call: TRBV6-6
cdr3_aa: CASILGSGDADTQYF

clone_size: medium-sized
j_call: TRBJ2-5
v_call: TRBV20-1
cdr3_aa: CSAKSVGSRRGVPQETQYF

clone_size: large
j_call: TRBJ2-5
v_call: TRBV4-3
cdr3_aa: CASSQEWGTGSETQYF

clone_size: medium-sized
j_call: TRBJ2-2
v_call: TRBV3-1
cdr3_aa: CASSQGIGDVAGVATGELFF

clone_size: -
j_call: TRBJ2-1
v_call: TRBV24-1
cdr3_aa: CATSDLSREGSNEQFF

clone_size: medium-sized
j_call: TRBJ2-7
v_call: TRBV28
cdr3_aa: CASSFRPGHEQYF

clone_size: large
j_call: TRBJ2-2
v_call: TRBV20-1
cdr3_aa: CSAREPGPEAGELFF

clone_size: large
j_call: TRBJ2-2
v_call: TRBV20-1
cdr3_aa: CSAKKLAGDHGELFF

clone_size: medium-sized
j_call: TRBJ2-6
v_call: TRBV4-3
cdr3_aa: CASSQDSNSGANVLTF

clone_size: medium-sized
j_call: TRBJ2-2
v_call: TRBV19
cdr3_aa: CASTSARPETTGELFF

clone_size: medium-sized
j_call: TRBJ2-3
v_call: TRBV6-4
cdr3_aa: CASSDSMGGTDTQYF

clone_size: medium-sized
j_call: TRBJ2-1
v_call: TRBV6-2/TRBV6-3
cdr3_aa: CASTVSGETYNEQFF